This T cell receptor beta chain came from a study of T cells in Graves' hyperthyroidism and ophthalmopathy. Using RNA transcripts as the source, TCR beta CDR3 regions were amplified. HTBI primers were used for first-round RT-PCR of the TCR CDR3. MiXCR, applied by TCRdb to the multiplex PCR reads, yields one record per CDR3 protein. Altogether a few hundred thousand distinct CDR3 sequences are present, around 18% being singletons, with the ten largest covering over 35%. For ophthalmopathy patients, the Clinical Activity Score was at least 3 and the NOSPECS grade at least 4; duration was under 3 months. The diagnoses drew upon clinical symptoms, serum thyroxine and TRAb, thyroid ultrasound and orbital computed tomography. The PBMCs were sourced from fresh peripheral blood (about 10 ml). V was pared by 3 bases and J by 2 bases, with 4 bases of the junction left unmatched. Germline lookup yields CDR1 MRHNA and CDR2 SNTAGT. The CDR3 has 15 amino acids.

This chain links TRBV6-4 with TRBJ2-3, with 8 positions matching TRBD2. The sequencing sample was made of blood. This TCR derives from a man in his late teens or twenties with Graves' ophthalmopathy. DNA of the CDR3: TGTGCCAGCAGTGAGGACGGGGGGGCCACAGATACGCAGTATTTT. Its translation: CASSEDGGATDTQYF.